Following are 14 T cell receptor beta chains from one sample sequenced in a study of human T cells and chemical hapten exposure. Stated time point: patch test 1, 2 weeks after DPC sensitization. The treatment: therapeutic diphenylcyclopropenone sensitization with weekly scalp DPC. TCRdb used MiXCR to reprocess the RACE reads, holding one entry per CDR3 protein. The sample records fewer than 400,000 distinct CDR3 sequences, around 7% being singletons. Sequenced material: whole blood, taken in connection with sensitization to the hapten diphenylcyclopropenone (DPC). The source is a woman between 18 and 29 years old with alopecia areata. Some clones in this sample may be carry-over from other donors' samples.

This clonotype was counted between two and nine times. CDR3 loop: CASSLRGSQTNEQFF. In nucleotides, the CDR3 is TGTGCCAGCAGCTTACGGGGGTCCCAAACCAATGAGCAGTTCTTC. V and J are TRBV7-9 and TRBJ2-1, with D possibly TRBD2 on 6 matching bases. V lost 2 bases and J lost 6, with 14 bases in between. Germline lookup yields CDR1 SEHNR and CDR2 FQNEAQ (reference sequence). The CDR3 is 15 residues long.

There are many counts of this clonotype. The V gene is TRBV6-1, the J gene TRBJ2-4; no clear D. V was trimmed by 6 bases and J by 0 bases, leaving 18 bases between them. This CDR3 is 17 amino acids long. Germline V lookup: CDR1 MNHNS, CDR2 SASEGT. The CDR3 bases are TGTGCCAGCAGCGAGGCGCGGTCAGTTTTAGCCAAAAACATTCAGTACTTC. It specifies CASSEARSVLAKNIQYF.

This clonotype was recorded a few times. V is TRBV12-3 or TRBV12-4 and J is TRBJ1-1; D is unclear. Deletions cut 2 bases from V and 8 bases from J, with 12 bases between. The CDR3 sequence is 13 residues long. The CDR3 is CASSLSRVQEAFF. CDR3 sequence (DNA): TGTGCCAGCAGTTTATCCAGAGTACAAGAAGCTTTCTTT.

There are many counts of this clonotype. The chain carries TRBV20-1 and TRBJ2-3, with TRBD2 identical over 13 bases. The ends lost 0 bases at V and 4 bases at J; junction bases unmatched: 4. The CDR3 totals 16 residues. Germline lookup yields CDR1 DFQATT and CDR2 SNEGSKA (reference sequence). This CDR3 is CSARDRLAGGPDTQYF. The CDR3 nucleotides are TGCAGTGCTAGAGATAGACTAGCGGGGGGCCCAGATACGCAGTATTTT.

The chain is built from TRBV12-3 or TRBV12-4 and TRBJ1-2; unclear D gene. The V and J ends lost 1 base and 2 bases respectively, with 11 bases between them. This CDR3 region has 15 residues. For the CDR3, the DNA is TGTGCCAGCAGTTTAGGGGGAGGTAACAACTATGGCTACACCTTC. Amino acids: CASSLGGGNNYGYTF.

The V gene is TRBV28, the J gene TRBJ1-1, with D tentatively TRBD1 (5 bases). The CDR3 contains 15 residues. The germline V gene encodes CDR1 MDHEN and CDR2 SYDVKM. Trimming removed 5 bases from V and 5 bases from J, with 18 bases in between. The CDR3 DNA reads TGTGCCAGCAGTCTCTTATACAGGTCTAGGACTGAAGCTTTCTTT. As protein: CASSLLYRSRTEAFF.

This sequence joins TRBV18 and TRBJ1-2; no definite D call. The CDR3 consists of 14 residues. Trimming cost V 0 bases and J 4 bases, with 9 bases left between them. Germline loops: CDR1 KGHSH, CDR2 LQKENI. CDR3 nucleotide sequence: TGTGCCAGCTCACCACCCGTCGGACGCTATGGCTACACCTTC. Translation gives CASSPPVGRYGYTF.

This clonotype was seen repeatedly, ten times or more. The V call is TRBV7-9, the J call TRBJ2-5; TRBD2 agrees at 10 bases. V lost 4 bases and J lost 0; bases outside the gene matches: 17. The CDR3 has 20 residues. From germline, CDR1 is SEHNR and CDR2 FQNEAQ (reference sequence). CDR3 DNA sequence: TGTGCCAGCAGCTCCTACGACAGGGTGCTAGCGGGGGCTTACCAAGAGACCCAGTACTTC. It yields the protein CASSSYDRVLAGAYQETQYF.

J is TRBJ1-1 and V is TRBV29-1, with D tentatively TRBD1 (6 bases). The CDR3 extends over 14 amino acids. CDR1 is SQVTM and CDR2 is ANQGSEA in the germline V gene. The V end lost 0 bases, the J end lost 0 bases, and 8 bases lay between the germline ends. The CDR3 DNA follows: TGCAGCGTTGAAGAAGGGGGGATGAACACTGAAGCTTTCTTT. Its protein product is CSVEEGGMNTEAFF.

The sample holds a few counts of this clonotype. V is TRBV20-1 and J is TRBJ2-3; unclear D gene. The germline V gene encodes CDR1 DFQATT and CDR2 SNEGSKA (reference sequence). V shed 5 bases and J shed 1 base, with 16 bases lying between them. The CDR3 sequence is 15 residues long. DNA of the CDR3: TGCAGTGCTCGCCGTTCGGCTATCGGCACAGATACGCAGTATTTT. As protein: CSARRSAIGTDTQYF.

This clonotype showed up just a few times. The genes are TRBV29-1 and TRBJ2-7; no clear D. The V and J ends lost 2 bases and 2 bases respectively, with 10 bases between them. This CDR3 is 13 amino acids long. Germline-derived CDR1 and CDR2 are SQVTM and ANQGSEA. This CDR3 reads CSVERQEPYEQYF. In DNA, the CDR3 is TGCAGCGTTGAAAGGCAGGAACCCTACGAGCAGTACTTC.

J is TRBJ2-7 and V is TRBV7-2; no definite D call. Trimming took off 5 bases at V and 4 bases at J, with 15 bases between the two ends. The CDR3 spans 14 residues. Per germline, CDR1 SGHTA and CDR2 FQGNSA. The CDR3 sequence: CASSLDGQLYEQYF. The CDR3 DNA reads as TGTGCCAGCAGCCTCGACGGGCAGCTTTACGAGCAGTACTTC.

This clonotype appeared a few times. CDR3 sequence reads: CASSDLTRNTEAFF. CDR3 nucleotides: TGTGCCAGCAGTGACTTGACAAGGAACACTGAAGCTTTCTTT. J is TRBJ1-1 and V is TRBV6-5; D not resolved. Germline assignment: CDR1 MNHEY and CDR2 SVGAGI. V lost 5 bases and J lost 1, with 11 bases in between. This CDR3 contains 14 residues.

This clonotype was counted at least ten times. V usage is TRBV20-1 and J usage is TRBJ2-6; possibly TRBD1 or TRBD2 for D (6 bases each). This CDR3 comprises 16 residues. Germline CDR1 DFQATT, CDR2 SNEGSKA (reference sequence). With 6 bases removed from V and 2 bases from J, the gap between germline ends came to 17 bases. The CDR3 spells CSAFTGSGAGANVLTF. CDR3 coding DNA: TGCAGTGCATTTACAGGGTCGGGAGCTGGGGCCAACGTCCTGACTTTC.